The following is a TCR beta chain sequence with its context. This sample was included in a study of molecular identifiers for immune sequencing clone quantification. The sorting of naive CD8 T cells used the CD8+CD4-CCR7+CD45RA+ phenotype. CDR3 length: 15 amino acids. The germline V gene encodes CDR1 SGHVS and CDR2 FNYEAQ. Trimming removed 1 base at V and 9 bases at J, with 19 bases between. TCRdb re-called the PCR reads with MiXCR, one entry per CDR3 protein. The top ten clones hold more than 0.8% of a sample with around 460,000 distinct CDR3 sequences, 20% to 25% of them seen once. The clonotype comes from a human donor in good health. Some libraries in this study had Jurkat cell RNA spiked in. The sequenced sample consisted of naive CD8+ T cells from blood, with Jurkat cell RNA spiked in. Documented subset: FACS-sorted CD8+CD4-CCR7+CD45RA+ naive T cells. This chain connects TRBV7-6 to TRBJ2-7; either TRBD1 or TRBD2 may supply D (6 bases each). CDR3 sequence: CASSLGGGGTSVQYF. CDR3 bases: TGTGCCAGCAGCTTAGGTGGAGGGGGTACCTCCGTGCAGTACTTC. Using reference TRBV7-6 and TRBJ2-7 for the parts outside the CDR3, the full variable domain is GAGVSQSPRYKVTKRGQDVALRCDPISGHVSLYWYRQALGQGPEFLTYFNYEAQQDKSGLPNDRFSAERPEGSISTLTIQRTEQRDSAMYRCASSLGGGGTSVQYFGPGTRLTVT.